The sequence of this TCR beta chain was determined in a study of T-cell memory formation after mild COVID-19. This clonotype was counted at least ten times. Its antigen is unknown. TCRdb passed the 5' RACE reads through MiXCR, listing each CDR3 protein once. The sample lists about 27,000 distinct CDR3 sequences; approximately 16% were seen once. The study's findings and limits: The finding that pre-infection memory included some responding clones suggested that cross-reactive memory joined.

Germline lookup yields CDR1 SGHTA and CDR2 FQGNSA. The CDR3 loop spans 16 amino acids. Trimming shortened V by 8 bases and J by 6 bases, and 23 bases separated the two germline ends. The sample was PBMCs or a T cell subset sorted from them (not recorded which). This chain uses TRBV7-2 with TRBJ2-1; weak D call: TRBD2 (7 bases). The sequence derives from an adult who had mild COVID-19 (a few samples of this study predate the infection). Cell type and time point are not known. CDR3 nucleotides: TGTGCCAGCGGTATACTGGGGTGGGGGGGCCCCAATGAGCAGTTCTTC. Translated: CASGILGWGGPNEQFF.